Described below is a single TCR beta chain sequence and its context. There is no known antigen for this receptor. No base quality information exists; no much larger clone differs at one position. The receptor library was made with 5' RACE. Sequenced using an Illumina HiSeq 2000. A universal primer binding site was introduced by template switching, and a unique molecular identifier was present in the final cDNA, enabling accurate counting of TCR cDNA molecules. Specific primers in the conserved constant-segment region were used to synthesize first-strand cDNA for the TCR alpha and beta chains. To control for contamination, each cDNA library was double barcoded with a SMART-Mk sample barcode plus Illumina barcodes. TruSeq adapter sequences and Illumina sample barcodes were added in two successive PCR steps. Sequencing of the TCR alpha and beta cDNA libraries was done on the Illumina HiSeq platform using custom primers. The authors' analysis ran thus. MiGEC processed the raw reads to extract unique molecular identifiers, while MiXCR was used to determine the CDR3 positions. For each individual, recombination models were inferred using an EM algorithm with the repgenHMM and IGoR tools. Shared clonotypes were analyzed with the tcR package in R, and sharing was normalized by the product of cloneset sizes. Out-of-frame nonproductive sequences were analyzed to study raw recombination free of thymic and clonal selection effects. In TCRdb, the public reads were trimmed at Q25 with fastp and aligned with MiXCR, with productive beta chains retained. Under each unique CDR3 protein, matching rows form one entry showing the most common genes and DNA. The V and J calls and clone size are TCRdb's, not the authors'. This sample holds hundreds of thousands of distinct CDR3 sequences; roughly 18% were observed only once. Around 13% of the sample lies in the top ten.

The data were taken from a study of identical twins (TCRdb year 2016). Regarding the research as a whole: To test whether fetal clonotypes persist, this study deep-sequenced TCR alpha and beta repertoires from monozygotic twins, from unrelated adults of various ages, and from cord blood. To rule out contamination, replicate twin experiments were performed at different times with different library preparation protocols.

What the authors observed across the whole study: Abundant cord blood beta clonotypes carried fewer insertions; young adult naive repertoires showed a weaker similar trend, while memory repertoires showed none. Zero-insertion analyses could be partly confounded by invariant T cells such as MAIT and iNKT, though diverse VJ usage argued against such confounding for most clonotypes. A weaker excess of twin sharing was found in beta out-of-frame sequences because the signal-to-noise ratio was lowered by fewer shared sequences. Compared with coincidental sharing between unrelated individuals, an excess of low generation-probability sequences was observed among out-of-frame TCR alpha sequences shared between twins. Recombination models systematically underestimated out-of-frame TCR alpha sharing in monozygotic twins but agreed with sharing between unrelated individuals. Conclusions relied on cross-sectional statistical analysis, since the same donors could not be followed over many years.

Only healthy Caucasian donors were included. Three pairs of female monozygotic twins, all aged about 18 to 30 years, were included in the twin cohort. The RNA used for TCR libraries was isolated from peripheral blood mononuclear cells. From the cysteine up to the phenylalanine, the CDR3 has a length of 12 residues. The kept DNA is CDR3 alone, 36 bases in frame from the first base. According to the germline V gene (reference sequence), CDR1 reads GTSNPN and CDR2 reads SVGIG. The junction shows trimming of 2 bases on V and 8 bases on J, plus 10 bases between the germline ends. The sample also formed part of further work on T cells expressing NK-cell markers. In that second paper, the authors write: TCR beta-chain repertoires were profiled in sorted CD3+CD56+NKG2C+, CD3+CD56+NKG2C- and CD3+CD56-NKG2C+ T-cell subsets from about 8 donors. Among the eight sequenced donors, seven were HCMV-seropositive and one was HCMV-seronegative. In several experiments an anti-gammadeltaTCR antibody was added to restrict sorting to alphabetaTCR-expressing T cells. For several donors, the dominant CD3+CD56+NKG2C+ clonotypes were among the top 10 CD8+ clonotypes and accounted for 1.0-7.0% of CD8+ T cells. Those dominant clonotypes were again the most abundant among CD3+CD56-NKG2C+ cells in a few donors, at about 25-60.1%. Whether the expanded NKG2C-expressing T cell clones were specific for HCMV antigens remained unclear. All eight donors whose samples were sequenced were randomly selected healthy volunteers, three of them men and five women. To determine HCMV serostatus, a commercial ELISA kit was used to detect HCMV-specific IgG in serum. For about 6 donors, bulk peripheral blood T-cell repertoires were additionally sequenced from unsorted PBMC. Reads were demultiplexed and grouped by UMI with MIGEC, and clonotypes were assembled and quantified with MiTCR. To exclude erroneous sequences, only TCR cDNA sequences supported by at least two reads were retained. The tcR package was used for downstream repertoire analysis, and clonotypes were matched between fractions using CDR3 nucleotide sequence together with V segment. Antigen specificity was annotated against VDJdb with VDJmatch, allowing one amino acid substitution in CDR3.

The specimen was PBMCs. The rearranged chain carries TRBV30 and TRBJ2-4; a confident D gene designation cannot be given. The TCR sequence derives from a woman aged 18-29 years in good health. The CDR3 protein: CAWSTPEDIQYF. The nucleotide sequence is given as TGTGCCTGGAGTACCCCCGAGGACATTCAGTACTTC.